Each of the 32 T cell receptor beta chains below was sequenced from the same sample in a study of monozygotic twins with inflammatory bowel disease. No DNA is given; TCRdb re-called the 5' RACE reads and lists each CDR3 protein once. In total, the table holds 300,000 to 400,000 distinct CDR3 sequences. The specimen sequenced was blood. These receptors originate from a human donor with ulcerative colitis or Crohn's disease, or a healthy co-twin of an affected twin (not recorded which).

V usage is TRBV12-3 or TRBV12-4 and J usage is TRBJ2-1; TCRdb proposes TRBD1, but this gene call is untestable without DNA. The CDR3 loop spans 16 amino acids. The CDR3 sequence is CASSLRTGAKVNEQFF.

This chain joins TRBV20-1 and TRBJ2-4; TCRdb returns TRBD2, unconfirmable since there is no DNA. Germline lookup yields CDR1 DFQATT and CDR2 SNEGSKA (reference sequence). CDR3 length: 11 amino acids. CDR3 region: CSARQEDIQYF.

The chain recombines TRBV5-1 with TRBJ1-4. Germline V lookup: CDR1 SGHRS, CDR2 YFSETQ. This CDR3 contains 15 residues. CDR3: CASSLEATEREKLFF.

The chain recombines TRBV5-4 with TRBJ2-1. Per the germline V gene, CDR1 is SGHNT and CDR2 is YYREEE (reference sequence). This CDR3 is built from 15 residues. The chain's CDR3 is CASSLDAGTYNEQFF.

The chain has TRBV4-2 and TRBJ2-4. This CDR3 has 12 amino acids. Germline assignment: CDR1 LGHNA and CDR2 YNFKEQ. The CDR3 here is CASSQDSAIQYF.

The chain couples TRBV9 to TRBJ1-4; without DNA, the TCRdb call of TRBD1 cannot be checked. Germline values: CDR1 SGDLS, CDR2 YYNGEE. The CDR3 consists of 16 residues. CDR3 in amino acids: CASSDGQQLLSEKLFF.

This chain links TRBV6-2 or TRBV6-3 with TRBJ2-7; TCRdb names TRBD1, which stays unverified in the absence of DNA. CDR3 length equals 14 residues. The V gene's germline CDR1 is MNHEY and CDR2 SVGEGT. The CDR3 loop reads CASSYATGAGEQYF.

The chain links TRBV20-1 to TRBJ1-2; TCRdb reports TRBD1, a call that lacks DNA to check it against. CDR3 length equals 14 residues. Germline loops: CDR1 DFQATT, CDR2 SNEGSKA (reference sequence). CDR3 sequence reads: CSAQEGQGTYGYTF.

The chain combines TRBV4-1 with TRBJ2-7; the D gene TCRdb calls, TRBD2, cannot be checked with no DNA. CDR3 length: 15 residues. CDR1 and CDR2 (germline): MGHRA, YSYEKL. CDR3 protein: CASSQSLAGAYEQYF.

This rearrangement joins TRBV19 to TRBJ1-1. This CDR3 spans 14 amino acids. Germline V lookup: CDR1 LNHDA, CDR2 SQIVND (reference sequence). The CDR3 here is CASSIFGGRKGPFF.

CDR3 sequence reads: CSARGSGTPRVDTQYF. The rearrangement joins TRBV20-1 to TRBJ2-3; TCRdb's D call of TRBD2 is untestable without DNA. Germline CDR1 DFQATT, CDR2 SNEGSKA (reference sequence). CDR3 size: 16 residues.

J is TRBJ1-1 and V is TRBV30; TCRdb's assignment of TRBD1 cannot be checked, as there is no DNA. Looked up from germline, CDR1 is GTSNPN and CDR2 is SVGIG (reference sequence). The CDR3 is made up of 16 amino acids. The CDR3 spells CAWSPGTVGLNTEAFF.

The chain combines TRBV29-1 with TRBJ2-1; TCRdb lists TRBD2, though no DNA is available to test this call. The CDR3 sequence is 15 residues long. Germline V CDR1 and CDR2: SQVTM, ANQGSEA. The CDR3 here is CSAILLAVLYNEQFF.

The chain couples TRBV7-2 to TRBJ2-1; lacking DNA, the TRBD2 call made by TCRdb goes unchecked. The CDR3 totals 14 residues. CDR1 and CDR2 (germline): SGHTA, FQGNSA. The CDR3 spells CASSFSSGNNEQFF.

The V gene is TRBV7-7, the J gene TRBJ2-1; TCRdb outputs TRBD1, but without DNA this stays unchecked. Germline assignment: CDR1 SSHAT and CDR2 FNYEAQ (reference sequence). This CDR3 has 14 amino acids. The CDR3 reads CASSLGQGGYEQFF.

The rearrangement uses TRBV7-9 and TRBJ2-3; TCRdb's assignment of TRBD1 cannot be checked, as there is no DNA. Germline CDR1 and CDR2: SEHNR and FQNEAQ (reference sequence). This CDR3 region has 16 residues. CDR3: CASSLFPDRVTDTQYF.

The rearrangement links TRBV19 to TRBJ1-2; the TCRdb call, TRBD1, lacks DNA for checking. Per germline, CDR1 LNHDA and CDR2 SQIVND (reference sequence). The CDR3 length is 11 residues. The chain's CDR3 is CASNNRADYTF. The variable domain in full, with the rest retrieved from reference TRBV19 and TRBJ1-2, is DGGITQSPKYLFRKEGQNVTLSCEQNLNHDAMYWYRQDPGQGLRLIYYSQIVNDFQKGDIAEGYSVSREKKESFPLTVTSAQKNPTAFYLCASNNRADYTFGSGTRLTVV.

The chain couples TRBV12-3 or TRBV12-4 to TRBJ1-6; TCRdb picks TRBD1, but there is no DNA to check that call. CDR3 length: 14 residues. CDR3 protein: CASTLLGGNSPLHF.

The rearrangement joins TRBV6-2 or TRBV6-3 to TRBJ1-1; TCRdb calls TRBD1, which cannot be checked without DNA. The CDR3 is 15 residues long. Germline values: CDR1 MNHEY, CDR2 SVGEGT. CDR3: CASSGTGVWNTEAFF.

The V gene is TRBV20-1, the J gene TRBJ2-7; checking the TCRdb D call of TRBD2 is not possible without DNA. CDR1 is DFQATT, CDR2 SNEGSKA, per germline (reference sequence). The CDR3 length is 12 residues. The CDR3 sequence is CSVNTRSGEQYF.

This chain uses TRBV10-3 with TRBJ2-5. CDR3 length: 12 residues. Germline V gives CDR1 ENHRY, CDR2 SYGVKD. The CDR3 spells CAISRMGETQYF.

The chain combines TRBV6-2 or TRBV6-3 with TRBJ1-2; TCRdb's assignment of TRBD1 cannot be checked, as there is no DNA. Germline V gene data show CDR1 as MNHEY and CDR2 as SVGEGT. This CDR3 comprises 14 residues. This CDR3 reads CASSYIKQVDGYTF.

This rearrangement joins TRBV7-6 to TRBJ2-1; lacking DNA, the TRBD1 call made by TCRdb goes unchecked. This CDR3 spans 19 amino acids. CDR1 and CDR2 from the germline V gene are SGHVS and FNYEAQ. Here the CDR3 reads CASSLFPLGTGTSYNEQFF.

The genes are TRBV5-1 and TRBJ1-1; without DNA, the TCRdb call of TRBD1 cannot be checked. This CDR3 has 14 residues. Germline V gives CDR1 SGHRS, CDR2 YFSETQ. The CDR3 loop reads CASNQDSMNTEAFF.

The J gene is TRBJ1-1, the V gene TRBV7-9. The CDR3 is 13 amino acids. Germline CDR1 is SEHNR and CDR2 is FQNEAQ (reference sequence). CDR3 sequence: CASSFSGNTEAFF.

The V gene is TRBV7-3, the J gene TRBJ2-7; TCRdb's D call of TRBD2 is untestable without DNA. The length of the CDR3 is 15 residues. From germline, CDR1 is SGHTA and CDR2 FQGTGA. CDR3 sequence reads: CASSFSSGGHYEQYF.

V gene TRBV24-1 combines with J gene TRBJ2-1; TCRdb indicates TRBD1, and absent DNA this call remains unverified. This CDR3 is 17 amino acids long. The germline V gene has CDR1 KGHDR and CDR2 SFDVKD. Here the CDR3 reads CATSDFLRDRGPHEQFF.

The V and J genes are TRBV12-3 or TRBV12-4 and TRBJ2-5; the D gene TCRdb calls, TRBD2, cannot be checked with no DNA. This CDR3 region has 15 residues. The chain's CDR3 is CASSPYRSGPETQYF.

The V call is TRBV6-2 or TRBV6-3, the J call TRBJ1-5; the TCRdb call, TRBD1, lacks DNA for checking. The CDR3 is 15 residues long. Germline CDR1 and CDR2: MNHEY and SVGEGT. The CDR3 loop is CASSTWGEGNQPQHF.

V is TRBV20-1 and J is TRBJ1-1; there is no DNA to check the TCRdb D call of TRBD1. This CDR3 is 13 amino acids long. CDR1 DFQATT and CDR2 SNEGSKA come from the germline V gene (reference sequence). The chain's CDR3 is CSASPHGGTEAFF.

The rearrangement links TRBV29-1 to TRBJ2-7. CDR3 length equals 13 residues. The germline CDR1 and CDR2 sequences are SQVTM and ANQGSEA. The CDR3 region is CSVELGSSYEQYF.

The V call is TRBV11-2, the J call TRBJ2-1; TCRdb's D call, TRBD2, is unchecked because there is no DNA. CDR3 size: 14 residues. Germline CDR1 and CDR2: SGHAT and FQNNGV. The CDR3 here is CASSLGDFRNEQFF.